A selection of T cell receptor beta chains follows, all from one sample in a study of CD8+ T cells in alopecia areata. Produced via immunoSEQ multiplex PCR; TCRdb's table is partial and in-frame only. The data hold around 150,000 clones, with about 60% observed a single time. The sequencing here drew on CD4+ T cells sorted from blood, taken at week 24, from a patient treated with tofacitinib. The receptors were sampled from a human donor with alopecia areata. Both conserved end residues are part of each CDR3. The D gene is left open where the match is weak. Clone size is not always given. Where it is, it says once, few, many or a class for expanded clones.

>once|TRBJ1-2|TRBV30|.
TGTGCCTGGAGTGAGGGGATTCGTAACTATGGCTACACCTTC
CAWSEGIRNYGYTF
>.|TRBJ1-6|TRBV15|TRBD1
TGTGCCACCAGCAGGGCTACAGGGGTTAATTCACCCCTCCACTTT
CATSRATGVNSPLHF
>.|TRBJ2-5|TRBV5-4|TRBD2
TGTGCCAGCAGCTTCCGTCGTAGCGGGGGGGTTAGAGAGACCCAGTACTTC
CASSFRRSGGVRETQYF
>few|TRBJ2-2|TRBV7-2|.
TGTGCCAGCAGCTTGACAGCAACGAACACCGGGGAGCTGTTTTTT
CASSLTATNTGELFF
>.|TRBJ2-1|TRBV29-1|.
TGCAGCGCTACCCACCACGTGAAAATGGGAGATGAGCAGTTCTTC
CSATHHVKMGDEQFF
>.|TRBJ1-2|TRBV15|TRBD1
TGTGCCACCAGCAGAGGGGCCAGTGGAACAGGGGGCTACTTGAGGTCTGGCTACACCTTC
CATSRGASGTGGYLRSGYTF
>.|TRBJ2-7|TRBV15|.
TGTGCCACCAGCAGAGAGACACGCTCCTACGAGCAGTACTTC
CATSRETRSYEQYF
>many|TRBJ2-3|TRBV10-3|.
TGTGCCATCAGTGATGACAGAAACACAGATACGCAGTATTTT
CAISDDRNTDTQYF
>.|TRBJ1-1|TRBV14|.
TGTGCCAGCAGCCAGACACAGGCCCTCCCAGCTTTCTTT
CASSQTQALPAFF
>few|TRBJ1-1|TRBV6-5|.
TGTGCCAGCAGTGAAGGGGGAGGGCCAGATTTCTTT
CASSEGGGPDFF
>.|TRBJ1-5|TRBV7-9|.
TGTGCCAGCAGCTTGGGTTGGCGTCAGCCCCAGCATTTT
CASSLGWRQPQHF
>.|TRBJ1-2|TRBV29-1|TRBD1
TGCAGCGTGAGGACAGGGGCCTCCTATGGCTACACCTTC
CSVRTGASYGYTF
>.|TRBJ2-7|TRBV10-3|TRBD1
TGTGCCATCAGTGACAGGGACAGGGGCTACGAGCAGTACTTC
CAISDRDRGYEQYF
>few|TRBJ2-3|TRBV29-1|.
TGCAGCGTTGAACGTGGGCAGGCCAACACAGATACGCAGTATTTT
CSVERGQANTDTQYF
>.|TRBJ1-2|TRBV20-1|.
TGCAGTGCTAGAGTAAACTATGGCTACACCTTC
CSARVNYGYTF
>.|TRBJ1-1|TRBV29-1|TRBD1
TGCAGCGTTGAAGATCCGGGACAGGGTGGAGCTTTCTTT
CSVEDPGQGGAFF
>.|TRBJ1-1|TRBV7-9|.
TGTGCCAGCAGCTTTTCCGGGGCTGAAGCTTTCTTT
CASSFSGAEAFF
>.|TRBJ1-5|TRBV4-2|TRBD1
TGTGCCAGCAGCCAAGAGGGACAGGGGATTCAGCCCCAGCATTTT
CASSQEGQGIQPQHF
>.|TRBJ1-1|TRBV5-6|.
TGTGCCAGCAGCTTGGAACGGCACACTGAAGCTTTCTTT
CASSLERHTEAFF
>few|TRBJ1-3|TRBV15|.
TGTGCCACCAGCAGTCGCAGACAGGTCTCTGGAAACACCATATATTTT
CATSSRRQVSGNTIYF
>few|TRBJ2-2|TRBV7-2|.
TGTGCCAGCAGCTTAGACACCGGGGAGCTGTTTTTT
CASSLDTGELFF
>.|TRBJ2-7|TRBV30|.
TGTGCCTGGAGTTCGCAGTACGAGCAGTACTTC
CAWSSQYEQYF
>few|TRBJ1-2|TRBV25-1|TRBD1
TGTGCCAGCAGTGAGGGGGACAGGAGCCTTAGCTACACCTTC
CASSEGDRSLSYTF
>.|TRBJ2-5|TRBV7-9|.
TGTGCCAGCAGCCCTAACAGGGAGACCCAGTACTTC
CASSPNRETQYF
>once|TRBJ1-3|TRBV30|.
TGTGCCTGGAGTACCGGGGACACCATATATTTT
CAWSTGDTIYF
>.|TRBJ2-1|TRBV10-3|TRBD2
TGTGCCACATCATTAGCGGGGGGCCGCGGTGAGCAGTTCTTC
CATSLAGGRGEQFF
>.|TRBJ1-1|TRBV29-1|.
TGCAGCGGATGGGGGTCTGAAGCTTTCTTT
CSGWGSEAFF
>.|TRBJ1-2|TRBV9|.
TGTGCCAGCAGCGTAGCGCCTGGGGGGCTTACCGACTATGGCTACACCTTC
CASSVAPGGLTDYGYTF
>.|TRBJ2-4|TRBV19|.
TGTGCCAGTACCATGCGAGGAGGCTCCGCCAAAAACATTCAGTACTTC
CASTMRGGSAKNIQYF
>.|TRBJ2-7|TRBV14|.
TGTGCCAGCAGTCACAGGGATTTCTACGAGCAGTACTTC
CASSHRDFYEQYF
>.|TRBJ2-5|TRBV6-4|.
TGTGCTTTACGGGTGGAGGAGACCCAGTACTTC
CALRVEETQYF